A selection of T cell receptor beta chains follows, all from one sample in a study of blood T cell repertoires in COVID-19. Libraries were prepared by immunoSEQ multiplex PCR; TCRdb keeps only in-frame clonotypes and omits some of them. Of approximately 300,000 clones in the sample, 89% are singletons; the top ten hold about 2%. The sample was peripheral blood. These receptors originate from a woman aged 25 to 39 with COVID-19, enrolled during active disease. The CDR3 runs from the conserved cysteine through the conserved F or W. The order of the fields is V gene, J gene, D gene, clone size, CDR3 DNA, CDR3 protein. A D gene is named only where the DNA matches it firmly. Clone size is given for some rows only: seen once, a few or many times, or a class if the clone is expanded.

V: TRBV5-1; J: TRBJ2-3; D: .; size: .; DNA: TGCGCCAGCAGCCCGACAGGTGACCGAGATACGCAGTATTTT; CDR3: CASSPTGDRDTQYF
V: TRBV19; J: TRBJ1-1; D: TRBD1; size: once; DNA: TGTGCCAGTCGACCCAGGGGGCCGAACACTGAAGCTTTCTTT; CDR3: CASRPRGPNTEAFF
V: TRBV5-6; J: TRBJ1-6; D: TRBD1; size: .; DNA: TGTGCCAGCAGCCAGGCTACAGGGGCCAATTCACCCCTCCACTTT; CDR3: CASSQATGANSPLHF
V: TRBV20-1; J: TRBJ2-3; D: TRBD2; size: .; DNA: TGCAGTGCTAGTCCTAGCGGACACACAGATACGCAGTATTTT; CDR3: CSASPSGHTDTQYF
V: TRBV5-1; J: TRBJ2-1; D: TRBD1; size: .; DNA: TGCGCCAGCAGCTCTGGCCACGGACAGGAGAAGCTTAATGAGCAGTTCTTC; CDR3: CASSSGHGQEKLNEQFF
V: TRBV6-5; J: TRBJ1-1; D: .; size: .; DNA: TGTGCCAGCAAGAGAGGACAGTCGAACACTGAAGCTTTCTTT; CDR3: CASKRGQSNTEAFF
V: TRBV5-5; J: TRBJ2-5; D: .; size: .; DNA: TGTGCCAGCAGCTTGGGGAGCGGAGAGACCCAGTACTTC; CDR3: CASSLGSGETQYF
V: TRBV10-3; J: TRBJ1-1; D: TRBD1; size: .; DNA: TGTGCCATCAGCAACAGGGGGGGGTTTGAGGAAGCTTTCTTT; CDR3: CAISNRGGFEEAFF
V: TRBV7-9; J: TRBJ2-5; D: .; size: few; DNA: TGTGCCAGCAGCGCCCTTAGAATCCAAGAGACCCAGTACTTC; CDR3: CASSALRIQETQYF
V: TRBV5-5; J: TRBJ1-2; D: TRBD1; size: .; DNA: TGTGCCAGCAGCCGGGGACAGGGGCTCGATGGCTACACCTTC; CDR3: CASSRGQGLDGYTF
V: TRBV27; J: TRBJ1-1; D: TRBD1; size: .; DNA: TGTGCCAGCAGTTTAGGGGGACAGGGGTACACTGAAGCTTTCTTT; CDR3: CASSLGGQGYTEAFF
V: TRBV5-4; J: TRBJ1-1; D: .; size: .; DNA: TGTGCCAGCAGCCTCGCGACTAGATCTACTGAAGCTTTCTTT; CDR3: CASSLATRSTEAFF
V: TRBV15; J: TRBJ2-2; D: TRBD2; size: many; DNA: TGTGCCACCACCACCATCGGGGGGGGTATCGGGGAGCTGTTTTTT; CDR3: CATTTIGGGIGELFF
V: TRBV6-5; J: TRBJ2-1; D: TRBD2; size: .; DNA: TGTGCCAGCAGGCTGACTAGCGGGGGGGCCAATGAGCAGTTCTTC; CDR3: CASRLTSGGANEQFF
V: TRBV4-1; J: TRBJ2-3; D: TRBD2; size: .; DNA: TGCGCCAGCAGCCAAGCCCTAGCGGGGGGCCCCTCCCGCACAGATACGCAGTATTTT; CDR3: CASSQALAGGPSRTDTQYF
V: TRBV6-2/TRBV6-3; J: TRBJ2-2; D: TRBD2; size: .; DNA: TGTGCCAGCAGTCTTCCTAGCGGGCCGTCCACCGGGGAGCTGTTTTTT; CDR3: CASSLPSGPSTGELFF
V: TRBV18; J: TRBJ2-3; D: .; size: .; DNA: TGTGCCAGCTCAACCGACTACACTAGCACAGATACGCAGTATTTT; CDR3: CASSTDYTSTDTQYF